Detailed here is one T cell receptor (beta chain). In germline, CDR1 is LNHDA, CDR2 SQIVND (reference sequence). This CDR3 is 18 amino acids long. Trimming took 7 bases from V and 3 from J, leaving 25 bases between them. The record originates from a study of shared clonotypes between healthy human individuals. Generated by immunoSEQ multiplex PCR, the TCRdb table keeps only in-frame clones and is missing some. The data hold almost 700,000 clones, with 90% to 95% observed a single time. Naivety among CD8 cells was defined by CD45RO negativity and positive CCR7 selection, thereby excluding terminally differentiated effector memory CD45RA+ cells.

What was sequenced was naive CD8+ T cells sorted from blood. V is TRBV19 and J is TRBJ2-1, with D maybe TRBD2 (10 bases). This receptor was taken from a man aged 25 to 40 in good health. The DNA of the CDR3 is TGTGCCAGTACCCCGGGACAGGGAACTAGCGGGGTCTACAATGAGCAGTTCTTC. This translates into CASTPGQGTSGVYNEQFF.